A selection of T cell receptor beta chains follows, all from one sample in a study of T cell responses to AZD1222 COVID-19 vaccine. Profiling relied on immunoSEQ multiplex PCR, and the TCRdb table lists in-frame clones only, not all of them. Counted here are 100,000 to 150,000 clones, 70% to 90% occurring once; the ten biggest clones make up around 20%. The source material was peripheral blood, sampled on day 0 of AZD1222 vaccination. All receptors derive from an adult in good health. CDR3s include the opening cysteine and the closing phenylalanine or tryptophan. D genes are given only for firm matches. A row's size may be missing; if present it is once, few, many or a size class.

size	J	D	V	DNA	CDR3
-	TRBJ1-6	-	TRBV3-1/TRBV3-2	TGTGCCAGCAGCCAAAGCCATTTGCCCCTCCACTTT	CASSQSHLPLHF
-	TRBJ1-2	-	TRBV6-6	TGTGCCAGCAGTTACGATGACAGACACCGCTATGGCTACACCTTC	CASSYDDRHRYGYTF
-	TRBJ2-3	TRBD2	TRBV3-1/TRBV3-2	TGTGCCAGCAGCCTTAGCGGGGGAGGTCCAGATACGCAGTATTTT	CASSLSGGGPDTQYF
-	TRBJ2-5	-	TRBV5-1	TGCGCCAGCAGCTTTGAGGGGGTAGAGACCCAGTACTTC	CASSFEGVETQYF
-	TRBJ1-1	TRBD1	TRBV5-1	TGCGCCAGCAGCTTGGGTATGACCAGGGGGCCGCACCGTGACCCCACTGAAGCTTTCTTT	CASSLGMTRGPHRDPTEAFF
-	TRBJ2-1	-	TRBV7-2	TGTGCCAGCAGCGAATCATGGGTGTCCAATGAGCAGTTCTTC	CASSESWVSNEQFF
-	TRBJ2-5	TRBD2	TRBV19	TGTGCCAGTAGTCAAGAGACTAGCGGGGACCTAGGGGAGACCCAGTACTTC	CASSQETSGDLGETQYF
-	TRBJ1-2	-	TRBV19	TGTGCCAGTAGTCGGGAGGGGATCGTGAACTATGGCTACACCTTC	CASSREGIVNYGYTF
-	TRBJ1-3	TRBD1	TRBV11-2	TGTGCCAGCAGCTCCACTACAGGGGTGGGAAACACCATATATTTT	CASSSTTGVGNTIYF
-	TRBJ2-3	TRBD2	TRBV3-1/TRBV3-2	TGTGCCAGCAGCCCCCCTACTAGCGAAACGCAGTATTTT	CASSPPTSETQYF
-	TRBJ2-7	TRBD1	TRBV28	TGTGCCAGCAGTTCGACAGGGAGTCTCTACGAGCAGTACTTC	CASSSTGSLYEQYF
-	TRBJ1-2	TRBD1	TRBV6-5	TGTGCCAGCAGTTACTCGACAGGGGCCGGGGGCTACACCTTC	CASSYSTGAGGYTF
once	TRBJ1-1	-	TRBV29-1	TGCAGCGTTGGGGGATTCAGCACTGAAGCTTTCTTT	CSVGGFSTEAFF
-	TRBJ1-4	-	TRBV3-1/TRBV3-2	TGTGCCAGCAGCCATGATTTGAGGGGGACTGAAAAACTGTTTTTT	CASSHDLRGTEKLFF
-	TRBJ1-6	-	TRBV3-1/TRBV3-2	TGTGCCAGCAGCCAAAGTTCAGTCTATAATTCACCCCTCCACTTT	CASSQSSVYNSPLHF
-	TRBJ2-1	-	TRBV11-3	TGTGCCAGCAGCTTAGACGGGGGCCACAATGAGCAGTTCTTC	CASSLDGGHNEQFF
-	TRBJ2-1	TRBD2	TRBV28	TGTGCCAGCATTTCCCCGAGACTAGCGGGGGTGAATGAGCAGTTCTTC	CASISPRLAGVNEQFF
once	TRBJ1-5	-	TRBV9	TGTGCCAGCAGCGTAGAGGGAGGGAGGAATCAGCCCCAGCATTTT	CASSVEGGRNQPQHF
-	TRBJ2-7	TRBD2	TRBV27	TGTGCCAGCAGTCCCCCGACTAGCGACTCCTACGAGCAGTACTTC	CASSPPTSDSYEQYF
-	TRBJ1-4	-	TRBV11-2	TGTGCCAGCAGCTTACCGACCGCGGCACCGCGTTTTGAAAAACTGTTTTTT	CASSLPTAAPRFEKLFF
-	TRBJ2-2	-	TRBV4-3	TGCGCCAGCAGCCTGGAGCGGGCCTCGAGGACCGGGGAGCTGTTTTTT	CASSLERASRTGELFF
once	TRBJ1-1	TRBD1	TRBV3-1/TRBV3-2	TGTGCCAGCAGCCAAGACCCGGGACAGGGCGAAGCTTTCTTT	CASSQDPGQGEAFF
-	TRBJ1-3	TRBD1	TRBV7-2	TGTGCCAGCAGCATAACAGGGGGTGGAAACACCATATATTTT	CASSITGGGNTIYF